The 26 T cell receptor beta chains given below trace back to one sample, sequenced in a study of blood T cell repertoires in COVID-19. Profiled with immunoSEQ multiplex PCR; TCRdb holds only in-frame clones, not every one. The table lists 140,000 to 150,000 clones, around 80% of them singletons, with 30% to 45% in the top ten. Sequenced sample: peripheral blood. Every receptor here comes from a human donor in a cohort sampled during active COVID-19.

The chain joins TRBV9 to TRBJ1-5; 10 bases fit TRBD1. CDR3 size: 15 residues. V was clipped by 4 bases and J by 9 bases; unmatched bases: 10. Germline-derived CDR1 and CDR2 are SGDLS and YYNGEE. CDR3: CASSPMGDRGLPQHF. DNA of the CDR3: TGTGCCAGCAGCCCTATGGGGGACAGGGGCCTGCCCCAGCATTTT. The entire variable domain, with the rest obtained from reference TRBV9 and TRBJ1-5, is as follows: DSGVTQTPKHLITATGQRVTLRCSPRSGDLSVYWYQQSLDQGLQFLIQYYNGEERAKGNILERFSAQQFPDLHSELNLSSLELGDSALYFCASSPMGDRGLPQHFGDGTRLSIL.

This clone was picked up a small number of times. The rearrangement links TRBV15 to TRBJ1-5, with D possibly TRBD1 on 5 matching bases. In germline, CDR1 is LNHNV, CDR2 YYDKDF (reference sequence). The CDR3 loop spans 17 amino acids. Trimming shortened V by 3 bases and J by 3 bases, and 18 bases separated the two germline ends. The CDR3 protein is CATSSGAGFAPNQPQHF. CDR3 nucleotides: TGTGCCACCAGCAGTGGGGCCGGATTCGCACCCAATCAGCCCCAGCATTTT.

V is TRBV11-3 and J is TRBJ1-2, with 8 positions matching TRBD1. The junction had 5 bases not matched to a gene; V was cut back by 3 bases and J by 5 bases. The CDR3 extends over 14 amino acids. CDR1 SGHNT and CDR2 YENEEA come from the germline V gene. CDR3 sequence reads: CASSFRDRPYGYTF. The CDR3 DNA reads as TGTGCCAGCAGCTTCCGGGACAGGCCTTATGGCTACACCTTC.

CDR3 sequence: CASSPYTSGGLSSYNEQFF. In nucleotides, the CDR3 is TGTGCCAGCAGCCCTTATACTAGCGGGGGACTAAGCTCCTACAATGAGCAGTTCTTC. The chain links TRBV7-9 to TRBJ2-1, with 11 bases identical to TRBD2. The CDR3 loop spans 19 amino acids. With 5 bases clipped from V and 0 bases from J, the junction kept 12 bases outside the gene matches. Germline V gene data show CDR1 as SEHNR and CDR2 as FQNEAQ (reference sequence).

J is TRBJ1-3 and V is TRBV5-4, with 8 positions matching TRBD1. The germline gives CDR1 SGHNT, CDR2 YYREEE (reference sequence). This CDR3 is 14 amino acids long. J gave up 4 bases and V 4 bases, and 4 bases lay outside the gene matches. The CDR3 bases are TGTGCCAGCAGCCCGGGACAGGTGGGAAACACCATATATTTT. Its translation is CASSPGQVGNTIYF.

This sequence joins TRBV5-6 and TRBJ1-2; D perhaps matches TRBD1 (6 bases). Germline V CDR1 and CDR2: SGHDT, YYEEEE. Deletions cut 0 bases from V and 7 bases from J, with 16 bases between. The CDR3 has 15 residues. CDR3 nucleotide sequence: TGTGCCAGCAGCTTGGACAGGGACCTTTACTCTGGCTACACCTTC. Translation: CASSLDRDLYSGYTF.

The chain recombines TRBV4-1 with TRBJ1-2; perhaps TRBD1 as D (6 bases). Germline CDR1 reads MGHRA; CDR2 reads YSYEKL. Trimming cost V 0 bases and J 4 bases, with 9 bases left between them. CDR3 size: 14 residues. The chain's CDR3 is CASSQEWGPYGYTF. Written as DNA, the CDR3 is TGCGCCAGCAGCCAAGAATGGGGGCCCTATGGCTACACCTTC.

The V call is TRBV18, the J call TRBJ1-6, with 9 bases that match TRBD1. The length of the CDR3 is 14 residues. The germline CDR1 and CDR2 sequences are KGHSH and LQKENI. V trimming: 6 bases; J trimming: 9 bases; junction bases outside the gene matches: 6. This chain's CDR3 is CASSPGQGSSPLHF. The CDR3 region has the DNA TGTGCCAGCTCCCCGGGACAGGGAAGTTCACCCCTCCACTTT.

The V gene is TRBV12-5, the J gene TRBJ1-2; maybe TRBD1 (5 bases). CDR3 length: 13 amino acids. V gave up 6 bases and J gave up 4 bases, with 12 bases separating them. CDR1 is LGHNT, CDR2 FRNRAP, per germline. In DNA form, the CDR3 reads TGTGCTAGTGGACCGGTGGGGGGCTATGGCTACACCTTC. Translation gives CASGPVGGYGYTF.

This chain connects TRBV4-1 to TRBJ2-2; D is undetermined. Germline CDR1 and CDR2: MGHRA and YSYEKL. The CDR3 extends over 14 amino acids. Trimming shortened V by 3 bases and J by 5 bases, and 10 bases separated the two germline ends. The CDR3: CASSHVTGTGELFF. The CDR3 DNA is TGCGCCAGCAGCCATGTAACCGGGACCGGGGAGCTGTTTTTT.

The gene calls are TRBV6-6 and TRBJ2-1, with 7 bases fitting TRBD1. CDR1 is MNHNY and CDR2 is SVGAGI in the germline V gene (reference sequence). CDR3 length equals 18 residues. J was trimmed by 0 bases and V by 5 bases; bases with no gene match: 13. Written as DNA, the CDR3 is TGTGCCAGCAGTCTACGACGGGGACAGATATACTCCTACAATGAGCAGTTCTTC. Its protein product is CASSLRRGQIYSYNEQFF.

The chain joins TRBV6-2 or TRBV6-3 to TRBJ2-1; 10 bases align to TRBD1. The CDR3 runs 17 residues. The germline gives CDR1 MNHEY, CDR2 SVGEGT. Unmatched junction bases numbered 12, after V lost 5 bases and J lost 5 bases. This CDR3 reads CASSDRGRSPDDNEQFF. DNA for the CDR3: TGTGCCAGCAGTGACAGGGGGCGATCCCCGGACGACAATGAGCAGTTCTTC.

Notes on this clone: Different DNA sequences within this sample yield the same CDR3. The chain links TRBV9 to TRBJ1-1; D remains ambiguous. V lost 0 bases to trimming and J lost 8 bases, with 8 bases between them. Germline loops: CDR1 SGDLS, CDR2 YYNGEE. The CDR3 is made up of 12 amino acids. CDR3 sequence: CASSVGGGEAFF. The CDR3 DNA reads TGTGCCAGCAGCGTAGGTGGCGGGGAAGCTTTCTTT.

This clone was detected only a few times. The rearrangement links TRBV7-9 to TRBJ1-6, with D uncertain. V lost 8 bases, J lost 0 bases, and 14 bases lay in between. The CDR3 runs to 16 residues. Germline CDR1 is SEHNR and CDR2 is FQNEAQ (reference sequence). CDR3 DNA sequence: TGTGCCAGCCGCCGCGCAGGTGGCTCCTATAATTCACCCCTCCACTTT. Residues: CASRRAGGSYNSPLHF.

The V gene is TRBV3-1 (or the pseudogene TRBV3-2), the J gene TRBJ2-3; D is unclear. The V end was cut by 4 bases, the J end by 0 bases, with 5 bases between. This CDR3 has 13 residues. Germline V gives CDR1 LGHDT, CDR2 YNNKEL (reference sequence). CDR3 sequence reads: CASSRASTDTQYF. The CDR3 DNA is TGTGCCAGCAGCCGCGCTAGCACAGATACGCAGTATTTT.

The genes are TRBV27 and TRBJ2-2; 8 nucleotides agree with TRBD2. Germline V gives CDR1 MNHEY, CDR2 SMNVEV (reference sequence). V shed 1 base, J shed 0 bases, and the junction held 4 bases outside the gene matches. CDR3 size: 17 residues. As DNA, the CDR3 is TGTGCCAGCAGTTTATGGAGGCGGGGGGCGAACACCGGGGAGCTGTTTTTT. This encodes CASSLWRRGANTGELFF.

The genes are TRBV7-2 and TRBJ2-5; TRBD2 matches at 10 bases. The trim removed 1 base at V and 4 bases at J, leaving 9 bases unmatched. The CDR3 runs 17 residues. The germline gives CDR1 SGHTA, CDR2 FQGNSA. CDR3 amino acids: CASSLDLAGATGETQYF. The CDR3 DNA reads TGTGCCAGCAGCTTAGATCTAGCGGGGGCCACAGGAGAGACCCAGTACTTC.

J is TRBJ1-2 and V is TRBV4-3; the match to TRBD1 covers 7 bases. CDR1 is LGHNA, CDR2 YSLEER, per germline. V was clipped by 0 bases and J by 5 bases; unmatched bases: 3. The CDR3 runs 14 residues. CDR3 sequence (DNA): TGCGCCAGCAGCCAAGAACAGGGGAGATATGGCTACACCTTC. It translates to CASSQEQGRYGYTF.

V usage is TRBV3-1 (or the pseudogene TRBV3-2) and J usage is TRBJ2-4; TRBD1 aligns across 9 bases. Germline V gene data show CDR1 as LGHDT and CDR2 as YNNKEL (reference sequence). The CDR3 loop spans 16 amino acids. Unmatched junction bases numbered 8, after V lost 4 bases and J lost 4 bases. The CDR3 loop reads CASSPLKGTGKNIQYF. The CDR3 region has the DNA TGTGCCAGCAGCCCCCTAAAAGGGACAGGGAAAAACATTCAGTACTTC.

This clone is a singleton in its sample. The CDR3 is CASTTGHPNTEAFF. CDR3 bases: TGTGCCAGCACCACGGGACACCCGAACACTGAAGCTTTCTTT. The chain has TRBV6-5 and TRBJ1-1, with D tentatively TRBD1 (6 bases). Between the trimmed V and J ends, which lost 7 bases and 1 base, there was a span of 13 bases. CDR3 length: 14 residues. Germline V gives CDR1 MNHEY, CDR2 SVGAGI.

The CDR3, as DNA: TGTGCCAGCAGTTTAAACGGGCAGGGGGCAGGAAACACCATATATTTT. It codes for CASSLNGQGAGNTIYF. The V gene is TRBV27, the J gene TRBJ1-3; the match to TRBD1 covers 8 bases. This CDR3 has 16 amino acids. The ends lost 2 bases at V and 4 bases at J; junction bases unmatched: 7. In germline, CDR1 is MNHEY, CDR2 SMNVEV (reference sequence).

CDR3 sequence (DNA): TGTGCCAGCTCACCCGCTCGGGACACTTTGAACACCGGGGAGCTGTTTTTT. The encoded protein is CASSPARDTLNTGELFF. The rearrangement links TRBV18 to TRBJ2-2; a weak D match, TRBD1 (6 bases). The ends were cut back, 3 bases at V and 1 base at J, with 15 bases in the middle. This CDR3 is 17 amino acids long. Germline values: CDR1 KGHSH, CDR2 LQKENI.

In this sample, this clone turned up a few times. J is TRBJ2-7 and V is TRBV6-5, with 8 positions matching TRBD1. J gave up 6 bases and V 5 bases, and 6 bases lay outside the gene matches. The CDR3 totals 13 residues. Per germline, CDR1 MNHEY and CDR2 SVGAGI. Here the CDR3 DNA reads TGTGCCAGCAGTCCGGACAGGGACGGCGAGCAGTACTTC. Protein product: CASSPDRDGEQYF.

The chain recombines TRBV3-1 (or the pseudogene TRBV3-2) with TRBJ1-5; D call uncertain. The V end lost 1 base, the J end lost 3 bases, and 7 bases lay between the germline ends. This CDR3 is built from 14 residues. CDR1 is LGHDT and CDR2 is YNNKEL in the germline V gene (reference sequence). CDR3 amino acids: CASSQGGYNQPQHF. CDR3 DNA: TGTGCCAGCAGCCAAGGAGGGTACAATCAGCCCCAGCATTTT.

The chain carries TRBV4-3 and TRBJ1-5; 8 bases map to TRBD1. V dropped 4 bases and J dropped 9; count of bases not matched to a gene: 8. CDR3 length: 14 amino acids. Per the germline V gene, CDR1 is LGHNA and CDR2 is YSLEER. DNA for the CDR3: TGCGCCAGCAGCCGAGACAGGGGCTGGGGGCCCCAGCATTTT. Residues: CASSRDRGWGPQHF.

The table lists this clone with a few counts. The chain combines TRBV5-6 with TRBJ1-2, with D perhaps matching TRBD1 (5 bases). V gave up 1 base and J gave up 4 bases, with 14 bases separating them. Germline CDR1 and CDR2: SGHDT and YYEEEE. The CDR3 loop spans 15 amino acids. The CDR3 is CASSLIDSSTYGYTF. As DNA, the CDR3 is TGTGCCAGCAGCTTGATCGACAGTTCCACCTATGGCTACACCTTC.